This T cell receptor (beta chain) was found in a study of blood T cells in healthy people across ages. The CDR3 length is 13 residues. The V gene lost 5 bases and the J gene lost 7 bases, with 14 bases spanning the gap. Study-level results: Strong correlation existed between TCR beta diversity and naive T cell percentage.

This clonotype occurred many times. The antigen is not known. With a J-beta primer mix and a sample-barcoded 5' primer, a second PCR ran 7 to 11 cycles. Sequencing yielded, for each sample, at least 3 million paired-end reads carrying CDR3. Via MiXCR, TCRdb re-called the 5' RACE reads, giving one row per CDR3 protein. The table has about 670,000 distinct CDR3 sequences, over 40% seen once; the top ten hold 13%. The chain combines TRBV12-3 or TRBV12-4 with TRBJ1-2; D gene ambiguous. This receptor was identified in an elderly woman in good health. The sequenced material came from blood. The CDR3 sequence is CASSPSRVRGYTF. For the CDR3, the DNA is TGTGCCAGCAGTCCAAGCCGGGTTCGTGGCTACACCTTC.